This TCR beta chain appears in the sequencing data of a study of beta chain features in type 1 diabetes. Overall study findings and caveats: Moderate but significant shortening of TCRB CDR3s was recorded in all four CD4+ subsets from Type 1 diabetes patients.

About this clone: What it binds is unknown.

All of the isolated RNA was reverse transcribed, so expressed TCRB transcripts were sequenced. This table comes from immunoSEQ multiplex PCR, and its TCRdb copy is limited to in-frame clones, with some not included. The sample contains roughly 260,000 clones, 9.5% to 13% of which appear only once. The clonotype originates from a man younger than 40 with type 1 diabetes. The source material was naive CD4+ T cells from blood.

The CDR3 coding sequence is TGTGCCAGCTCACCCTTAGCGGGACAGAACAATGAGCAGTTCTTC. This sequence encodes CASSPLAGQNNEQFF. The V call is TRBV18, the J call TRBJ2-1; possible D gene TRBD2, 8 bases. V was cut by 3 bases and J by 5 bases, with 14 bases left in between. The CDR3 is 15 amino acids. Germline V lookup: CDR1 KGHSH, CDR2 LQKENI.